These 24 T cell receptor beta chains originate from one sample sequenced in a study of CD4 and CD8 cells across lung adenocarcinoma regions (dated by TCRdb to 2016 to 2019). Libraries were constructed by PCR. For sequencing, a HiSeq X Ten was employed. Clones were called with MiXCR by TCRdb after fastp trimmed the public reads at Q25, and only in-frame beta chains were retained. When rows share a CDR3 protein, they turn into one entry using the most common DNA and genes. In all, the sample holds approximately 18,000 distinct CDR3 sequences, and roughly 51% of those were seen once. Around 54% of the sample rests with the top ten. Sequencing was done on a sample of CD8+ T cells from the center of a lung tumor. The intended sense of this specimen's cell subset or site label: tumor center region. These receptor sequences come from a female donor with lung adenocarcinoma. The CD4 and CD8 labels of this study may be unreliable.

This clonotype was recorded many times. V and J are TRBV27 and TRBJ1-5; TRBD1 is a possible D gene (5 bases). Germline CDR1 is MNHEY and CDR2 is SMNVEV (reference sequence). Trimming pared 1 base from V and 5 bases from J, leaving 9 bases between. The CDR3 length is 14 residues. The CDR3 DNA sequence: TGTGCCAGCAGTTTATTAGGGGCTGATCAGCCCCAGCATTTT. This encodes CASSLLGADQPQHF.

This clonotype was recorded at least ten times. The V call is TRBV6-1, the J call TRBJ2-2; D uncertain. V was shortened by 9 bases and J by 3 bases, with 8 bases between the two germline ends. The germline gives CDR1 MNHNS, CDR2 SASEGT. CDR3 length equals 12 residues. The CDR3 sequence is CASTIHTGELFF. In DNA, the CDR3 is TGTGCCAGTACTATCCACACCGGGGAGCTGTTTTTT.

The chain recombines TRBV30 with TRBJ2-3; D gene ambiguous. V lost 3 bases and J 3 bases, leaving 10 bases between the germline ends. CDR3 size: 13 residues. Germline V lookup: CDR1 GTSNPN, CDR2 SVGIG (reference sequence). CDR3 in amino acids: CAWRGWRTDTQYF. The CDR3 DNA reads TGTGCCTGGAGGGGGTGGCGGACAGATACGCAGTATTTT. The full variable domain, in which reference TRBV30 and TRBJ2-3 provide the parts outside the CDR3, is SQTIHQWPATLVQPVGSPLSLECTVEGTSNPNLYWYRQAAGRGLQLLFYSVGIGQISSEVPQNLSASRPQDRQFILSSKKLLLSDSGFYLCAWRGWRTDTQYFGPGTRLTVL.

This clonotype is medium-sized in the sample. The V call is TRBV6-5, the J call TRBJ2-7; 8 nucleotides agree with TRBD2. From germline, CDR1 is MNHEY and CDR2 SVGAGI. V gave up 6 bases and J gave up 0 bases; unmatched junction bases: 7. The CDR3 is made up of 15 amino acids. CDR3 in amino acids: CASRLAGFGSYEQYF. The CDR3 bases are TGTGCCAGCAGGTTAGCGGGATTTGGCTCCTACGAGCAGTACTTC.

This clonotype was counted many times. The V call is TRBV7-2, the J call TRBJ2-2, with D unresolved. V gave up 5 bases and J gave up 3 bases, with 4 bases separating them. This CDR3 contains 12 residues. Germline lookup yields CDR1 SGHTA and CDR2 FQGNSA. CDR3 amino acids: CASSTYTGELFF. CDR3 bases: TGTGCCAGCAGCACCTACACCGGGGAGCTGTTTTTT. The full variable domain, its missing parts supplied by reference TRBV7-2 and TRBJ2-2, is GAGVSQSPSNKVTEKGKDVELRCDPISGHTALYWYRQSLGQGLEFLIYFQGNSAPDKSGLPSDRFSAERTGGSVSTLTIQRTQQEDSAVYLCASSTYTGELFFGEGSRLTVL.

The sample holds many counts of this clonotype. The J gene is TRBJ2-5, the V gene TRBV7-6; no firm D call. The length of the CDR3 is 13 residues. V was shortened by 4 bases and J by 11 bases, with 17 bases between the two germline ends. CDR1 is SGHVS, CDR2 FNYEAQ, per germline. The CDR3 sequence: CASSSLWGGEQYF. The CDR3 bases are TGTGCCAGCAGCTCCCTGTGGGGTGGAGAGCAGTACTTC.

To note about this clonotype: One end of the junction fails to match germline, which may point to a read error. This sequence joins TRBV7-7 and TRBJ2-5; D gene uncertain. Per germline, CDR1 SSHAT and CDR2 FNYEAQ (reference sequence). The CDR3 runs 15 residues. Written as DNA, the CDR3 is TGTGCTAGCAGCCCTGATAGGGCCAACGGAGAGACCCAGTACTTC. It encodes CASSPDRANGETQYF.

The chain joins TRBV4-1 to TRBJ2-5, with 14 bases aligning to TRBD2. The end of the DNA aligns better with TRBJ2-7, so the J call may be wrong. The CDR3 is 20 residues long. Germline V gene lookup returns CDR1 MGHRA and CDR2 YSYEKL. CDR3 loop: CASSQDPTGTSGSLRYEQYF. DNA of the CDR3: TGCGCCAGCAGCCAAGATCCGACCGGGACTAGCGGGAGTTTAAGGTACGAGCAGTACTTC.

As DNA, the CDR3 is TGTGCCAGCAGTGCCAACGGGCTTGAAAGCTTCAATGAGCAGTACTTC. It specifies CASSANGLESFNEQYF. The rearrangement links TRBV6-1 to TRBJ2-1; D unclear. Matching the DNA end better, TRBJ2-7 makes the J call doubtful. Germline values: CDR1 MNHNS, CDR2 SASEGT. The CDR3 loop spans 16 amino acids.

About this clonotype: The conserved final phenylalanine or tryptophan is absent from the CDR3, which likely points to a read error. The limits of the CDR3 on the DNA are not certain, so only TCRdb's listed CDR3 is given. This rearrangement joins TRBV6-1 to TRBJ2-5. CDR1 and CDR2 from the germline V gene are MNHNS and SASEGT. With termini counted, the CDR3 has 13 amino acids. The CDR3 protein is CASSELRPTTWHL.

This clonotype was picked up many times. The chain employs TRBV11-3 and TRBJ2-7; D ambiguous. V was cut by 1 base and J by 3 bases, with 7 bases left in between. Per germline, CDR1 SGHNT and CDR2 YENEEA. The CDR3 has 13 residues. For the CDR3, the DNA is TGTGCCAGCAGCTTAGGGGCAGTCTACGAGCAGTACTTC. Residues: CASSLGAVYEQYF.

The V call is TRBV14, the J call TRBJ2-7, with D possibly matching TRBD1 (6 bases). The J call could be wrong; TRBJ2-1 is a better fit for the DNA end. The CDR3 contains 15 residues. From germline, CDR1 is SGHDN and CDR2 FVKESK. The CDR3 DNA reads as TGTGCCAGCAGCCAAGTAGGGACAACATACAATGAGCAGTTCTTC. Translation: CASSQVGTTYNEQFF.

This clonotype occurred a few times. V and J are TRBV12-3 or TRBV12-4 and TRBJ1-5; 10 nucleotides match TRBD1. The CDR3 is 16 amino acids. V was pared by 5 bases and J by 7 bases, with 11 bases of the junction left unmatched. CDR3 sequence (DNA): TGTGCCAGCAGTCACTCCCTCGAGGACAGGGGGCAGCCCCAGCATTTT. As protein: CASSHSLEDRGQPQHF.

The CDR3 coding sequence is TGTGCCATCAGCCAGCCTGCGGGCACAGATACGCAGTATTTT. Protein: CAISQPAGTDTQYF. J is TRBJ2-3 and V is TRBV10-3; D gene ambiguous. Trimming stripped 6 bases from V and 1 base from J, with 11 bases between. The CDR3 length is 14 residues. Germline CDR1 ENHRY, CDR2 SYGVKD.

This clonotype was detected a few times. V gene TRBV6-5 combines with J gene TRBJ2-1, with 10 bases that match TRBD2. The CDR3 contains 16 residues. J was trimmed by 4 bases and V by 4 bases; bases with no gene match: 7. Germline CDR1 reads MNHEY; CDR2 reads SVGAGI. CDR3 in amino acids: CASSSLSGGQYNEQFF. The CDR3 nucleotides read TGTGCCAGCAGTTCCCTTAGCGGGGGGCAGTACAATGAGCAGTTCTTC.

In this sample, this clonotype turned up a few times. The gene calls are TRBV20-1 and TRBJ2-3; possible D gene TRBD1, 5 bases. Trimming pared 2 bases from V and 2 bases from J, leaving 14 bases between. The CDR3 has 15 residues. Germline-derived CDR1 and CDR2 are DFQATT and SNEGSKA (reference sequence). The CDR3 region is CSARLGHVPTDTQYF. The CDR3 coding sequence is TGCAGTGCTAGACTGGGGCATGTGCCCACAGATACGCAGTATTTT.

In its sample, this clonotype was seen many times. The V gene is TRBV10-1, the J gene TRBJ2-1; D is unresolved. The DNA end is a closer match to TRBJ2-7, so the J assignment may be wrong. This CDR3 spans 13 amino acids. CDR1 and CDR2 from the germline V gene are WNHNN and SYGVQD (reference sequence). The CDR3 nucleotides read TGCGCCAGCGCTGGCGAACTCCTAGGGGAGCAGTACTTC. It yields the protein CASAGELLGEQYF.

The table lists this clonotype with a few counts. In this CDR3 the conserved last residue, phenylalanine or tryptophan, is missing, so a read error is likely. The limits of the CDR3 on the DNA are not certain, so only TCRdb's listed CDR3 is given. The chain links TRBV25-1 to TRBJ2-1; TRBD1, as called in the table, went unchecked against the DNA. Germline CDR1 and CDR2: MGHDK and SYGVNS. A total of 14 residues make up the CDR3, ends included. The CDR3 here is CASSEQGSVGMGPA.

V is TRBV9 and J is TRBJ2-1; 14 bases line up with TRBD2. Judging by the DNA end, TRBJ2-5 fits better; the J call may be wrong. CDR1 SGDLS and CDR2 YYNGEE come from the germline V gene. This CDR3 region has 15 residues. CDR3 DNA: TGTGCCAGCACGACTAGCGGGGGGGCCGGAGAGACCCAGTACTTC. Translated, it gives CASTTSGGAGETQYF.

A remark on this clonotype: Germline and junction disagree at one end, which may indicate a read error. This chain connects TRBV6-1 to TRBJ2-1, with no clear D. The CDR3 loop spans 12 amino acids. Germline assignment: CDR1 MNHNS and CDR2 SASEGT. CDR3 sequence: CASRSVGNELFF. CDR3 in DNA: TGTGCCAGCAGATCAGTAGGCAATGAGCTGTTCTTT.

This clonotype was observed at least ten times. V is TRBV12-5 and J is TRBJ2-1; TRBD1 matches at 7 bases. J was trimmed by 6 bases and V by 4 bases; bases with no gene match: 9. The CDR3 has 15 residues. Germline CDR1 is LGHNT and CDR2 is FRNRAP. The CDR3 here is CASGSQPGQSNEQFF. For the CDR3, the DNA is TGTGCTAGTGGTTCACAACCGGGACAGTCCAATGAGCAGTTCTTC.

This clonotype was seen a single time. The chain is built from TRBV6-1 and TRBJ2-2; D is unclear. This CDR3 is built from 12 residues. The germline CDR1 and CDR2 sequences are MNHNS and SASEGT. Trimming pared 7 bases from V and 11 bases from J, leaving 14 bases between. The CDR3 DNA sequence: TGTGCCAGCAACACCGGAGATAGAGAGCTGTTTTTT. It yields the protein CASNTGDRELFF.

On this clonotype: Germline and junction disagree at one end, which may indicate a read error. The chain couples TRBV25-1 to TRBJ2-3; a possible D gene is TRBD2 (7 bases). The CDR3 contains 16 residues. Germline loops: CDR1 MGHDK, CDR2 SYGVNS. CDR3 DNA: TGTGCCAGCGGGGGGCGGGGGTCTCGTGGCCCAGATACGCAGTATTTC. Translating it yields CASGGRGSRGPDTQYF.

The chain links TRBV6-5 to TRBJ2-1, with a possible D match to TRBD2 (5 bases). The last part of the DNA fits TRBJ2-5 better; the J call may be wrong. The V gene's germline CDR1 is MNHEY and CDR2 SVGAGI. The CDR3 runs to 15 residues. The CDR3 reads CASSYASGAQETQYF. CDR3 DNA: TGTGCCAGCAGTTACGCGAGCGGAGCCCAAGAGACCCAGTACTTC.